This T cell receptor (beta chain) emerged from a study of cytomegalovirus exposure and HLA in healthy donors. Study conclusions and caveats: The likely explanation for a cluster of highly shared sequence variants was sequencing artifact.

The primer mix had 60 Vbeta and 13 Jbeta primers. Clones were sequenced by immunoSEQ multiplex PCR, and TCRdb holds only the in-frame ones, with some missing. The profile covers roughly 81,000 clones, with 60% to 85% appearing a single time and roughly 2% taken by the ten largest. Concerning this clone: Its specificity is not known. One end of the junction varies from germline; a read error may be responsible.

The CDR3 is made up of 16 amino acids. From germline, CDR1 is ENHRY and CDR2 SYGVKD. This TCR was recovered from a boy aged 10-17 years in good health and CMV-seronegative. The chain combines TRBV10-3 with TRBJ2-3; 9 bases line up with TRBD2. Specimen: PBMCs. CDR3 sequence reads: CAISSHPGTSIDTQYF. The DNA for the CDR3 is TGTGCCATCTCATCCCACCCCGGGACTAGCATAGATACGCAGTATTTT.